These 15 T cell receptor beta chains came from one sample sequenced in a study of beta chain features in type 1 diabetes. Study-level results: Moderate but significant shortening of TCRB CDR3s was recorded in all four CD4+ subsets from Type 1 diabetes patients.

Their specific antigens are unknown. Expressed TCRB transcripts were sequenced, since all the RNA that had been isolated was reverse transcribed. The data were produced by immunoSEQ multiplex PCR, yet TCRdb's version contains in-frame clones alone and is incomplete. The table shows roughly 100,000 clones, with around 30% occurring only once. Sequencing was performed on central memory CD4+ T cells from blood. These receptors were collected from a woman under 30 with type 1 diabetes.

This chain uses TRBV6-6 with TRBJ2-3; possibly TRBD1 for D (6 bases). This CDR3 region has 16 residues. V lost 0 bases to trimming and J lost 5 bases, with 15 bases between them. Germline V gene sequence: CDR1 MNHNY, CDR2 SVGAGI (reference sequence). CDR3 DNA: TGTGCCAGCAGTTACTCGACAGGAGCTGGGGGAGATACGCAGTATTTT. Protein sequence: CASSYSTGAGGDTQYF.

This clone showed up just a few times. The chain combines TRBV5-1 with TRBJ1-2; D is unclear. Per the germline V gene, CDR1 is SGHRS and CDR2 is YFSETQ. Trimming stripped 1 base from V and 7 bases from J, with 20 bases between. This CDR3 contains 16 residues. CDR3: CASSLSIRELLVGYTF. As DNA, the CDR3 is TGCGCCAGCAGCTTGTCGATTCGGGAGTTACTTGTTGGCTACACCTTC. The variable domain in full, with the rest retrieved from reference TRBV5-1 and TRBJ1-2, is KAGVTQTPRYLIKTRGQQVTLSCSPISGHRSVSWYQQTPGQGLQFLFEYFSETQRNKGNFPGRFSGRQFSNSRSEMNVSTLELGDSALYLCASSLSIRELLVGYTFGSGTRLTVV.

J is TRBJ2-1 and V is TRBV30; tentatively, D is TRBD2 (6 bases). The CDR3 has 13 amino acids. In germline, CDR1 is GTSNPN, CDR2 SVGIG (reference sequence). V lost 0 bases and J lost 4, with 7 bases in between. The CDR3: CAWSVGGYNEQFF. CDR3 DNA: TGTGCCTGGAGTGTGGGAGGTTACAATGAGCAGTTCTTC.

The sample holds a few counts of this clone. This sequence joins TRBV6-1 and TRBJ2-1; 12 bases agree with TRBD2. The CDR3 runs to 14 residues. Germline trimming cut 6 bases from V and 7 bases from J; bases unmatched to any gene: 4. CDR1 and CDR2 (germline): MNHNS, SASEGT. CDR3 region: CASSWTSGINEQFF. The CDR3 nucleotides are TGTGCCAGCAGCTGGACTAGCGGGATTAATGAGCAGTTCTTC.

The rearrangement uses TRBV25-1 and TRBJ2-7; the D gene is possibly TRBD1 (5 bases). The germline V gene has CDR1 MGHDK and CDR2 SYGVNS. This CDR3 region has 13 residues. The germline V and J ends were trimmed by 4 bases and 3 bases, with 10 bases remaining between them. The CDR3 sequence: CASSVGANYEQYF. DNA of the CDR3: TGTGCCAGCAGTGTAGGGGCGAACTACGAGCAGTACTTC.

This clone was picked up a small number of times. The J gene is TRBJ2-3, the V gene TRBV18; 10 positions match TRBD2. Germline assignment: CDR1 KGHSH and CDR2 LQKENI. There are 17 residues in the CDR3. The trim removed 0 bases at V and 6 bases at J, leaving 9 bases unmatched. The CDR3: CASSPPTNSGRQDTQYF. The CDR3 DNA follows: TGTGCCAGCTCACCACCGACAAATAGCGGGAGGCAGGATACGCAGTATTTT.

The rearrangement links TRBV2 to TRBJ1-1, with D possibly matching TRBD1 (5 bases). Germline CDR1 SNHLY, CDR2 FYNNEI. The CDR3 is 13 residues long. With 6 bases removed from V and 1 base from J, the gap between germline ends came to 9 bases. The CDR3 loop is CASSTDRNTEAFF. For the CDR3, the DNA is TGTGCCAGCAGCACCGACAGGAACACTGAAGCTTTCTTT.

This sequence joins TRBV29-1 and TRBJ2-7; maybe TRBD2 (6 bases). CDR1 SQVTM and CDR2 ANQGSEA come from the germline V gene. The CDR3 has 14 amino acids. This CDR3 reads CSVNYSGSSSEQYV. In nucleotides, the CDR3 is TGCAGCGTGAATTATAGCGGTTCCTCCTCCGAGCAGTACGTC.

This clone occurred many times. V is TRBV7-9 and J is TRBJ2-7; 8 bases match TRBD1. The CDR3 runs 12 residues. Germline V gene sequence: CDR1 SEHNR, CDR2 FQNEAQ (reference sequence). The V and J ends lost 6 bases and 6 bases, in that order; junction bases with no gene match: 4. CDR3 DNA: TGTGCCAGCAGTTCACAGGGGGGCGAGCAGTACTTC. Translation gives CASSSQGGEQYF.

This clone was detected only once. The CDR3 sequence: CASRGSGQGEYYGYTF. CDR3 DNA: TGTGCCAGCAGAGGGTCGGGACAGGGGGAGTACTATGGCTACACCTTC. This sequence joins TRBV5-4 and TRBJ1-2; 11 bases align to TRBD1. Trimming at V came to 5 bases and at J to 3 bases, leaving 9 bases not matched to a gene. Looked up from germline, CDR1 is SGHNT and CDR2 is YYREEE (reference sequence). The CDR3 runs to 16 residues. The full variable domain, rest sourced from reference TRBV5-4 and TRBJ1-2, is ETGVTQSPTHLIKTRGQQVTLRCSSQSGHNTVSWYQQALGQGPQFIFQYYREEENGRGNFPPRFSGLQFPNYSSELNVNALELDDSALYLCASRGSGQGEYYGYTFGSGTRLTVV.

This clone was found a few times. The chain recombines TRBV7-8 with TRBJ2-7; 7 bases match TRBD2. The CDR3 contains 15 residues. From germline, CDR1 is SGHVS and CDR2 FQNEAQ. Losses at the gene ends were 5 bases for V and 4 bases for J; bases not matched to a gene: 11. The CDR3 region has the DNA TGTGCCAGCAGCCTCCCGGCGGGAGTAAATTACGAGCAGTACTTC. As protein: CASSLPAGVNYEQYF. The full variable domain, in which reference TRBV7-8 and TRBJ2-7 provide the parts outside the CDR3, is GAGVSQSPRYKVAKRGQDVALRCDPISGHVSLFWYQQALGQGPEFLTYFQNEAQLDKSGLPSDRFFAERPEGSVSTLKIQRTQQEDSAVYLCASSLPAGVNYEQYFGPGTRLTVT.

This chain connects TRBV7-2 to TRBJ2-3; 9 positions match TRBD2. J gave up 4 bases and V 2 bases, and 7 bases lay outside the gene matches. Germline V gene lookup returns CDR1 SGHTA and CDR2 FQGNSA. CDR3 length: 16 residues. The CDR3 here is CASSLMLAGLSDTQYF. CDR3 bases: TGTGCCAGCAGCTTAATGCTAGCGGGATTGTCAGATACGCAGTATTTT.

In this sample, this clone turned up a few times. The chain combines TRBV30 with TRBJ1-2; TRBD1 matches at 8 bases. This CDR3 is built from 14 residues. V shed 0 bases and J 9 bases; nucleotides not matched to a gene: 9. Germline V gives CDR1 GTSNPN, CDR2 SVGIG (reference sequence). The DNA for the CDR3 is TGTGCCTGGAGTGTTGCGTCAGGGGGCCTAAGCTACACCTTC. It translates to CAWSVASGGLSYTF.

The gene calls are TRBV5-1 and TRBJ2-1; 8 nucleotides agree with TRBD1. There are 16 residues in the CDR3. Per the germline V gene, CDR1 is SGHRS and CDR2 is YFSETQ. The J segment lost 4 bases and the V segment lost 2 bases, leaving 8 bases of the junction unmatched. CDR3 in amino acids: CASSFTGGQWYNEQFF. The DNA of the CDR3 is TGCGCCAGCAGCTTTACAGGGGGGCAATGGTACAATGAGCAGTTCTTC. Full variable domain (rest looked up from reference TRBV5-1 and TRBJ2-1): KAGVTQTPRYLIKTRGQQVTLSCSPISGHRSVSWYQQTPGQGLQFLFEYFSETQRNKGNFPGRFSGRQFSNSRSEMNVSTLELGDSALYLCASSFTGGQWYNEQFFGPGTRLTVL.

The rearrangement joins TRBV5-6 to TRBJ1-4, with 9 bases identical to TRBD1. With 4 bases clipped from V and 6 bases from J, the junction kept 4 bases outside the gene matches. This CDR3 is 14 amino acids long. Germline V gives CDR1 SGHDT, CDR2 YYEEEE. This CDR3 reads CASSRGDRDEKLFF. Here the CDR3 DNA reads TGTGCCAGCAGCCGAGGGGACAGGGATGAAAAACTGTTTTTT.